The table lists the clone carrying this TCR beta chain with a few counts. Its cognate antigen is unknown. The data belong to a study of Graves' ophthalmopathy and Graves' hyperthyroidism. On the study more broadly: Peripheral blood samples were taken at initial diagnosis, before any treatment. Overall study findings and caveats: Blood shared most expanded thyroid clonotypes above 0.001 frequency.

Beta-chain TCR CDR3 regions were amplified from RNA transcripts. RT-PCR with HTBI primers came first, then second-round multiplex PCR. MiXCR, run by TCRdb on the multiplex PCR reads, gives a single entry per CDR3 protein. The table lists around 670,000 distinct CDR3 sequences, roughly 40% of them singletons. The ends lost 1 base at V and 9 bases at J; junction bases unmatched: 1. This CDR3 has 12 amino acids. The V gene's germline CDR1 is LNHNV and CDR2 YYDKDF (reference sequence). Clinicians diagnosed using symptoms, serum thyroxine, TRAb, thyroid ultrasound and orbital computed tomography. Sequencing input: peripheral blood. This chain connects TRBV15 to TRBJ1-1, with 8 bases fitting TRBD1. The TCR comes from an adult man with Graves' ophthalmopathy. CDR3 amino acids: CATSRGTGKAFF. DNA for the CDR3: TGTGCCACCAGCAGAGGGACAGGGAAAGCTTTCTTT. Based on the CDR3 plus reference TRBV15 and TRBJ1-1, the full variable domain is DAMVIQNPRYQVTQFGKPVTLSCSQTLNHNVMYWYQQKSSQAPKLLFHYYDKDFNNEADTPDNFQSRRPNTSFCFLDIRSPGLGDTAMYLCATSRGTGKAFFGQGTRLTVV.